The entry below describes one T cell receptor beta chain. The antigen remains unidentified. CD45RO-negative CD8 cells positively selected for CCR7 made up the naive population, which excluded terminally differentiated effector memory CD45RA+ cells. The CDR3 runs 13 residues. Germline-derived CDR1 and CDR2 are SNHLY and FYNNEI. Trimming shortened V by 6 bases and J by 2 bases, and 11 bases separated the two germline ends. The sample belongs to a study of shared clonotypes between healthy human individuals. Study information: Donor composition was a couple of women and three men, aged 18 to 49. Overall study findings and caveats: Larger estimated richness was generally seen in naive subsets than in memory subsets. Naive CD4 clonotypes overlapped across a handful of donors at approximately 4.5%.

TCRdb keeps only in-frame clones here, not all; method: immunoSEQ multiplex PCR. The table lists just over 2,000,000 clones, about 95% of them singletons. Sequenced sample: naive CD8+ T cells sorted from blood. The receptor's source is a man between 18 and 29 years old in good health. The chain combines TRBV2 with TRBJ2-7; D is perhaps TRBD2 (6 bases). This CDR3 is CASSGSSAYEQYF. In nucleotides, the CDR3 is TGTGCCAGCAGCGGGAGTAGCGCCTACGAGCAGTACTTC.